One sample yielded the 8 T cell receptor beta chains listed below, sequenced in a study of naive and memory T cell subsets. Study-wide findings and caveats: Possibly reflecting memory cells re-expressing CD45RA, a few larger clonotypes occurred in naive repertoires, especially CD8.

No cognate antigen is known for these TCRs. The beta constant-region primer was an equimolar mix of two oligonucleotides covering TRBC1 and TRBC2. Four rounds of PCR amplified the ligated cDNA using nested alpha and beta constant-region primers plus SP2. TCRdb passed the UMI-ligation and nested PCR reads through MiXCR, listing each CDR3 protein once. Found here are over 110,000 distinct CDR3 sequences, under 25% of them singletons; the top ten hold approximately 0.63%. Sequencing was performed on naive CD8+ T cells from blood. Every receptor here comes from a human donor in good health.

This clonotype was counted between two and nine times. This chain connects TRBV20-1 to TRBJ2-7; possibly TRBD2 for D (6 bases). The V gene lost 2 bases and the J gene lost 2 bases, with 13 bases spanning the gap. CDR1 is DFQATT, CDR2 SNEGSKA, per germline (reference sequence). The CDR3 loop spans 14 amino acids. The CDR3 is CSARPRAGPYEQYF. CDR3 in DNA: TGCAGTGCTAGACCAAGGGCGGGACCCTACGAGCAGTACTTC.

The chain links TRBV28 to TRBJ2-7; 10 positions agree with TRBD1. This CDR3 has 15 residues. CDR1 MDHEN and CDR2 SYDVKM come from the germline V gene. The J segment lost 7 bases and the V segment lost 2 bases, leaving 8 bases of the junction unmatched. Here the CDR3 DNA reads TGTGCCAGCAGTTTAGAAGGGACAGGGGCTGAGGAGCAGTACTTC. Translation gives CASSLEGTGAEEQYF.

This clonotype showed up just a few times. In nucleotides, the CDR3 is TGTGCCAGCAGTTACTCCGGACAGTTCTATGGCTACACCTTC. Translating it yields CASSYSGQFYGYTF. The chain joins TRBV6-5 to TRBJ1-2; a possible D gene is TRBD1 (6 bases). The germline V and J ends were trimmed by 0 bases and 4 bases, with 9 bases remaining between them. Per the germline V gene, CDR1 is MNHEY and CDR2 is SVGAGI. This CDR3 has 14 residues.

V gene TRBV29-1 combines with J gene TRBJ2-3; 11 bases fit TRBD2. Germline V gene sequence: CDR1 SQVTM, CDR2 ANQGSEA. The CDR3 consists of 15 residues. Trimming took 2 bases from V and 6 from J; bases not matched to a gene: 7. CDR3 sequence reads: CSVELGLAGMDTQYF. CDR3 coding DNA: TGCAGCGTTGAACTAGGACTAGCGGGCATGGATACGCAGTATTTT.

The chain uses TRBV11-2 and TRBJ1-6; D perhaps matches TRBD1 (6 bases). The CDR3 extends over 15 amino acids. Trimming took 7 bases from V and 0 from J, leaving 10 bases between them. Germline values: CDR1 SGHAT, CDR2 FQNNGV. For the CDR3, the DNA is TGTGCCAGCAACACAGGGAGCTCCTATAATTCACCCCTCCACTTT. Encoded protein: CASNTGSSYNSPLHF.

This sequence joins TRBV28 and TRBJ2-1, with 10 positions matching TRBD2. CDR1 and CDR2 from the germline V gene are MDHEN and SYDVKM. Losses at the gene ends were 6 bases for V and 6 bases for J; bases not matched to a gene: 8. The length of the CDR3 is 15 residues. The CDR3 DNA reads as TGTGCCAGCAGCAGGCCGGGACTAGCGTTCAATGAGCAGTTCTTC. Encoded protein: CASSRPGLAFNEQFF.

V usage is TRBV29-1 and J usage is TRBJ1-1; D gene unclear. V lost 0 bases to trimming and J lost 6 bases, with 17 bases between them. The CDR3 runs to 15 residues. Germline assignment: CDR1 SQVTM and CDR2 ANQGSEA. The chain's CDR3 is CSVEEFTRLNAEAFF. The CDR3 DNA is TGCAGCGTTGAAGAGTTTACCCGCCTAAACGCTGAAGCTTTCTTT.

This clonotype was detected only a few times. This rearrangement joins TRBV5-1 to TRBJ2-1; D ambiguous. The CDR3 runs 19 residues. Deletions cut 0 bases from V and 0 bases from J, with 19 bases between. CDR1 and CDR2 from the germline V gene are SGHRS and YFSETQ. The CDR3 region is CASSLVGYPELSSYNEQFF. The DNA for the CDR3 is TGCGCCAGCAGCTTGGTAGGCTACCCAGAATTAAGCTCCTACAATGAGCAGTTCTTC.